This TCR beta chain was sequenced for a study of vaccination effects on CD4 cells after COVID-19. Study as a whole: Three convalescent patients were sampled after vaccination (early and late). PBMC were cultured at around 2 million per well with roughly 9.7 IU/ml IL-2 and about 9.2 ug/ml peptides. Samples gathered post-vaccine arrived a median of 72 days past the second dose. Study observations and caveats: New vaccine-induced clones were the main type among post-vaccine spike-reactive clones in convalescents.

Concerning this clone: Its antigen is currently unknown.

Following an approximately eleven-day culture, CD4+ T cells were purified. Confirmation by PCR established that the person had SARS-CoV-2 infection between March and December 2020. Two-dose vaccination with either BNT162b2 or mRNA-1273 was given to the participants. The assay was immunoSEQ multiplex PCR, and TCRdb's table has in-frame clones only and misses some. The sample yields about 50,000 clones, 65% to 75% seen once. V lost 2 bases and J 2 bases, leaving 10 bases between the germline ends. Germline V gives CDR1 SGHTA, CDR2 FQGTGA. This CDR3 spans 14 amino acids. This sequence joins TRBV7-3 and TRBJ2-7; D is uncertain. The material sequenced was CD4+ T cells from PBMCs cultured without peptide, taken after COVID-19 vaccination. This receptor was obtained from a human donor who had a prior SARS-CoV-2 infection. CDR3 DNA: TGTGCCAGCAGCTTAGGAGCGTCCCCCTACGAGCAGTACTTC. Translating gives CASSLGASPYEQYF.